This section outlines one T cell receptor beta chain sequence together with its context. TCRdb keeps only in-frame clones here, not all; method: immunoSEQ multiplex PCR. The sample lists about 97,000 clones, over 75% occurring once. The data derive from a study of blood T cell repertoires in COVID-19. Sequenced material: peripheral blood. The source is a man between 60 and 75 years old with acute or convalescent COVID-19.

The CDR3 DNA is TGTGCCAGCAGCTTGGGGGGGGCGCGCACAGATACGCAGTATTTT. Its protein is CASSLGGARTDTQYF. The chain links TRBV7-2 to TRBJ2-3; possible D gene TRBD2, 7 bases. Germline V gene data show CDR1 as SGHTA and CDR2 as FQGNSA. The V end lost 3 bases, the J end lost 1 base, and 11 bases lay between the germline ends. The length of the CDR3 is 15 residues.